This TCR beta chain was recovered during a study of shared clonotypes between healthy human individuals. Study findings and constraints: Exclusively blood specimens were collected; tissue repertoires likely differ.

This clone was observed a few times. Its antigen is as yet unknown. V dropped 6 bases and J dropped 3; count of bases not matched to a gene: 4. Germline CDR1 SQVTM, CDR2 ANQGSEA. The CDR3 has 14 residues. DNA at 150 to 200 ng, 25,000 to 35,000 T cell genomes, went into sorted-subset replicate PCRs. The method was immunoSEQ multiplex PCR; TCRdb's version includes in-frame clones alone and lacks a portion of them. The repertoire holds 2 million to 3 million clones, with approximately 94% as singletons. What was sequenced was naive CD4+ T cells from PBMCs. The subset: CD45RA+ positively selected. The receptor was derived from a man aged 18 to 29 in good health. Some clones in this sample may be carry-over from other donors' samples. The chain has TRBV29-1 and TRBJ1-4, with TRBD1 matching 10 bases. As DNA, the CDR3 is TGCAGCGTAGAGACAGGGGGCTCTAATGAAAAACTGTTTTTT. Translation: CSVETGGSNEKLFF.